This T cell receptor beta chain was documented in a study of control samples from healthy donors and cancer patients. Using immunoSEQ multiplex PCR, the repertoire was profiled, and TCRdb retains in-frame clones only, with some absent. This sample has about 86,000 clones; about 88% occur once, and the top ten carry less than 10%. Looked up from germline, CDR1 is SEHNR and CDR2 is FQNEAQ (reference sequence). The CDR3 spans 14 residues. The J segment lost 3 bases and the V segment lost 1 base, leaving 1 base of the junction unmatched. The sample taken for sequencing was PBMCs. The source of this sequence is a woman between 45 and 65 years old with colorectal cancer. The chain has TRBV7-9 and TRBJ2-3, with 7 bases identical to TRBD2. The CDR3 nucleotides read TGTGCCAGCAGCTTAGACGGGAGGACAGATACGCAGTATTTT. Residues: CASSLDGRTDTQYF. Full variable domain (missing parts from reference TRBV7-9 and TRBJ2-3): DTGVSQNPRHKITKRGQNVTFRCDPISEHNRLYWYRQTLGQGPEFLTYFQNEAQLEKSRLLSDRFSAERPKGSFSTLEIQRTEQGDSAMYLCASSLDGRTDTQYFGPGTRLTVL.